The 20 T cell receptor beta chains reported below all come from one sample, sequenced in a study of T-cell memory formation after mild COVID-19. Using its own MiXCR run on the 5' RACE reads, TCRdb lists one record per CDR3 protein. The table has around 140,000 distinct CDR3 sequences, about 6.1% seen once. The specimen was PBMCs or a T cell subset sorted from them (not recorded which). The receptors were sampled from an adult woman who had mild COVID-19 (a few samples of this study predate the infection). Cell type and time point are not known.

This clonotype was observed many times. The chain employs TRBV2 and TRBJ2-3; weak D call: TRBD2 (7 bases). Germline V gene sequence: CDR1 SNHLY, CDR2 FYNNEI. This CDR3 has 12 residues. Trimming took off 6 bases at V and 6 bases at J, with 10 bases between the two ends. The CDR3: CASRRGGDTQYF. The CDR3 DNA reads as TGTGCCAGCAGGCGCGGGGGCGATACGCAGTATTTT.

The table lists this clonotype with a few counts. V gene TRBV12-3 or TRBV12-4 combines with J gene TRBJ2-2; 7 nucleotides line up with TRBD2. The CDR3 covers 16 residues. Germline trimming cut 8 bases from V and 5 bases from J; bases unmatched to any gene: 14. The CDR3 DNA sequence: TGTGCCAGCGAAGAGAGGCGGGAGTCGGGGACCGGGGAGCTGTTTTTT. Its protein is CASEERRESGTGELFF.

This clonotype was detected ten times or more. The chain employs TRBV6-1 and TRBJ2-7, with TRBD2 matching 7 bases. CDR1 is MNHNS and CDR2 is SASEGT in the germline V gene. Trimming removed 8 bases from V and 6 bases from J; junction bases left unmatched: 7. This CDR3 spans 12 amino acids. DNA of the CDR3: TGTGCCAGCGGCCGGGACTACCTCGAGCAGTACTTC. It specifies CASGRDYLEQYF.

The chain joins TRBV2 to TRBJ2-5; D tentatively fits TRBD1 or TRBD2 (5 bases each). The CDR3 is 15 residues long. Germline lookup yields CDR1 SNHLY and CDR2 FYNNEI. The V and J ends lost 3 bases and 5 bases respectively, with 16 bases between them. CDR3 sequence reads: CASSDLGGTYETQYF. In DNA, the CDR3 is TGTGCCAGCAGTGACTTGGGTGGGACGTACGAGACCCAGTACTTC.

Many counts were recorded for this clonotype. This rearrangement joins TRBV5-1 to TRBJ2-2; D is ambiguous. Germline V gene sequence: CDR1 SGHRS, CDR2 YFSETQ. The CDR3 contains 15 residues. The germline V and J ends were trimmed by 1 base and 3 bases, with 10 bases remaining between them. The CDR3 sequence: CASSLRTPDTGELFF. In nucleotides, the CDR3 is TGCGCCAGCAGCTTGCGTACGCCGGACACCGGGGAGCTGTTTTTT.

This clonotype was observed many times. The V call is TRBV6-5, the J call TRBJ2-3; D is undetermined. Germline CDR1 is MNHEY and CDR2 is SVGAGI. The ends were cut back, 6 bases at V and 2 bases at J, with 15 bases in the middle. CDR3 length equals 15 residues. CDR3 DNA sequence: TGTGCCAGCAGGCTTTTTAGCCATTACACAGATACGCAGTATTTT. Residues: CASRLFSHYTDTQYF.

At least ten counts were recorded for this clonotype. This sequence joins TRBV6-5 and TRBJ2-3; unclear D gene. Deletions cut 4 bases from V and 1 base from J, with 6 bases between. Germline loops: CDR1 MNHEY, CDR2 SVGAGI. This CDR3 is built from 13 residues. This CDR3 reads CASSWGRTDTQYF. The CDR3 DNA sequence: TGTGCCAGCAGTTGGGGTCGCACAGATACGCAGTATTTT.

The rearrangement uses TRBV7-6 and TRBJ2-1, with TRBD1 identical over 8 bases. The CDR3 loop spans 18 amino acids. The V gene's germline CDR1 is SGHVS and CDR2 FNYEAQ. V trimming: 2 bases; J trimming: 2 bases; junction bases outside the gene matches: 11. CDR3 nucleotide sequence: TGTGCCAGCAGCTTACGGGCAGGGGGCCATAGGGCCTACAATGAGCAGTTCTTC. Translating gives CASSLRAGGHRAYNEQFF.

This clonotype was found many times. The genes are TRBV7-9 and TRBJ2-7, with D possibly matching TRBD1 (5 bases). The CDR3 runs to 13 residues. CDR1 and CDR2 (germline): SEHNR, FQNEAQ (reference sequence). Trimming pared 6 bases from V and 5 bases from J, leaving 14 bases between. Here the CDR3 reads CASRRVTVDEQYF. In DNA form, the CDR3 reads TGTGCCAGCAGAAGAGTGACAGTGGACGAGCAGTACTTC.

This clonotype was observed many times. V and J are TRBV5-1 and TRBJ2-1; 9 bases fit TRBD2. The V and J ends lost 2 bases and 7 bases, in that order; junction bases with no gene match: 7. Germline V lookup: CDR1 SGHRS, CDR2 YFSETQ. This CDR3 region has 15 residues. The CDR3 loop reads CASSFGGGAVNEQFF. Written as DNA, the CDR3 is TGCGCCAGCAGCTTTGGCGGGGGGGCTGTGAATGAGCAGTTCTTC.

The genes are TRBV20-1 and TRBJ1-6, with D possibly being TRBD1 (5 bases). The V gene lost 3 bases and the J gene lost 8 bases, with 14 bases spanning the gap. CDR1 is DFQATT and CDR2 is SNEGSKA in the germline V gene (reference sequence). The CDR3 runs 14 residues. This CDR3 reads CSASAGIKDSPLHF. In DNA form, the CDR3 reads TGCAGTGCTAGTGCAGGGATCAAGGATTCACCCCTCCACTTT.

This clonotype has more than one count but fewer than ten. The chain links TRBV12-3 or TRBV12-4 to TRBJ1-1, with a weak D call TRBD1 (5 bases). Trimming shortened V by 10 bases and J by 0 bases, and 15 bases separated the two germline ends. The CDR3 contains 14 residues. This CDR3 is CAIELRGLNTEAFF. The CDR3 DNA follows: TGTGCCATCGAATTAAGGGGACTGAACACTGAAGCTTTCTTT.

The table lists this clonotype with a few counts. The chain has TRBV27 and TRBJ1-2; a possible D gene is TRBD1 (5 bases). The V gene lost 2 bases and the J gene lost 7 bases, with 14 bases spanning the gap. This CDR3 has 14 amino acids. From germline, CDR1 is MNHEY and CDR2 SMNVEV (reference sequence). CDR3 sequence (DNA): TGTGCCAGCAGTTTAATGATCAATGGGGGTGGCTACACCTTC. It codes for CASSLMINGGGYTF.

This clonotype came up a few times. The chain uses TRBV29-1 and TRBJ2-1; D uncertain. Trimming took 5 bases from V and 9 from J, leaving 14 bases between them. This CDR3 comprises 12 residues. From germline, CDR1 is SQVTM and CDR2 ANQGSEA. CDR3 residues: CSVRRTSGEQFF. The CDR3 bases are TGCAGCGTTCGACGTACCTCAGGTGAGCAGTTCTTC.

This clonotype was detected only a few times. The rearrangement joins TRBV5-5 to TRBJ1-1, with D tentatively TRBD1 (5 bases). CDR1 and CDR2 (germline): SGHKS, YYEKEE (reference sequence). Trimming left V 0 bases short and J 4 bases short, with 10 bases between. The CDR3 consists of 14 residues. CDR3 residues: CASSLGLGGTEAFF. The CDR3 nucleotides read TGTGCCAGCAGCTTGGGTCTGGGGGGCACTGAAGCTTTCTTT. The full variable domain, with the rest looked up from reference TRBV5-5 and TRBJ1-1, is DAGVTQSPTHLIKTRGQQVTLRCSPISGHKSVSWYQQVLGQGPQFIFQYYEKEERGRGNFPDRFSARQFPNYSSELNVNALLLGDSALYLCASSLGLGGTEAFFGQGTRLTVV.

V and J are TRBV5-1 and TRBJ2-3; no clear D. In germline, CDR1 is SGHRS, CDR2 YFSETQ. The germline V and J ends were trimmed by 2 bases and 4 bases, with 11 bases remaining between them. The CDR3 runs 14 residues. The CDR3, as DNA: TGCGCCAGCAGCTTCCCCGGAAGGGCAGATACGCAGTATTTT. It translates to CASSFPGRADTQYF.

This clonotype was recorded at least ten times. The V gene is TRBV6-6, the J gene TRBJ2-7, with TRBD2 as a possible D gene (7 bases). The CDR3 consists of 15 residues. The germline CDR1 and CDR2 sequences are MNHNY and SVGAGI (reference sequence). V lost 6 bases, J lost 6 bases, and 21 bases lay in between. CDR3 protein: CASRGASGTSAEQYF. The DNA for the CDR3 is TGTGCCAGCAGGGGGGCAAGCGGGACATCTGCCGAGCAGTACTTC.

There are a few counts of this clonotype. The V call is TRBV4-1, the J call TRBJ1-4, with D perhaps TRBD1 (5 bases). This CDR3 contains 15 residues. The germline V gene has CDR1 MGHRA and CDR2 YSYEKL. V was pared by 3 bases and J by 0 bases, with 8 bases between. The CDR3 sequence: CASSQGETTNEKLFF. The CDR3 coding sequence is TGCGCCAGCAGCCAGGGGGAAACAACTAATGAAAAACTGTTTTTT.

This clonotype was seen more than once but under ten times. The gene calls are TRBV5-1 and TRBJ2-3; either TRBD1 or TRBD2 may fit D (5 bases each). CDR1 and CDR2 from the germline V gene are SGHRS and YFSETQ. V was clipped by 0 bases and J by 3 bases, with 14 bases between them. CDR3 length: 16 residues. CDR3 amino acids: CASSLAAGATTDTQYF. The CDR3 coding sequence is TGCGCCAGCAGCTTGGCAGCCGGGGCAACAACAGATACGCAGTATTTT. The whole variable domain, filled in from reference TRBV5-1 and TRBJ2-3, reads KAGVTQTPRYLIKTRGQQVTLSCSPISGHRSVSWYQQTPGQGLQFLFEYFSETQRNKGNFPGRFSGRQFSNSRSEMNVSTLELGDSALYLCASSLAAGATTDTQYFGPGTRLTVL.

The table lists this clonotype with many counts. V usage is TRBV20-1 and J usage is TRBJ2-5; D is uncertain. The V gene's germline CDR1 is DFQATT and CDR2 SNEGSKA (reference sequence). The V end was cut by 6 bases, the J end by 5 bases, with 19 bases between. The CDR3 length is 14 residues. The CDR3 bases are TGCAGTGCCCCCAAAGTGGGAATGATGGAGACCCAGTACTTC. Its translation: CSAPKVGMMETQYF.